The subject of this entry is one T cell receptor (beta chain). TCRdb re-called the 5' RACE reads through MiXCR, storing one row per CDR3 protein. The sample has 57,000 or so distinct CDR3 sequences, around 12% seen once. The sample belongs to a study of early T cells in non-severe SARS-CoV-2 infection. Germline CDR1 is GTSNPN and CDR2 is SVGIG (reference sequence). The CDR3 spans 13 residues. Trimming removed 0 bases from V and 8 bases from J, with 13 bases in between. Sequencing was performed on whole blood, taken at baseline. This sequence joins TRBV30 and TRBJ1-2, with D perhaps TRBD1 (5 bases). The sequence was obtained from an adult who was a healthcare worker with PCR-confirmed SARS-CoV-2 infection or an uninfected control (not recorded which). The donor label of this sample is uncertain. The CDR3, as DNA: TGTGCCTGGAGTGTACAGGCCCAGGAGGGCTACACCTTC. Amino acids: CAWSVQAQEGYTF. Filled out from reference TRBV30 and TRBJ1-2, the complete variable domain reads SQTIHQWPATLVQPVGSPLSLECTVEGTSNPNLYWYRQAAGRGLQLLFYSVGIGQISSEVPQNLSASRPQDRQFILSSKKLLLSDSGFYLCAWSVQAQEGYTFGSGTRLTVV.